This T cell receptor beta chain was recorded in a study of CD4 T cell repertoires in COVID-19 (dated by TCRdb to the early 2020s). For context, the study as a whole: To analyze cross-reactivity, CFSE-low cells were expanded with IL-2 for approximately 10 days and then labeled again and restimulated with spike proteins from other coronaviruses. Naturally processed CD4+ T cell responses to SARS-CoV-2 spike and nucleoprotein were characterized in COVID-19-recovered individuals, and clonal composition was assessed by TCR Vbeta sequencing. In three recovered individuals, the TCR Vbeta repertoire of SARS-CoV-2-reactive T cells was analyzed at the subset level. What the research found in general, with its limitations: Consistent with cross-reactivity, between about 7 and 27% of SARS-CoV-2 clonotypes also showed up in secondary cultures stimulated with SARS-CoV and/or HKU1 spike. Several of the most expanded SARS-CoV-2-reactive clonotypes were shared between two or all three memory subsets, suggesting intraclonal diversification.

What this sample's time point label stands for: sample from a COVID-19-recovered individual after infection. The donors were patients who had recovered from mild-to-severe COVID-19. Uncultured memory T cell samples were subjected to sequencing directly after ex vivo isolation. From peripheral blood mononuclear cells, the researchers isolated CD4+ total memory, central memory, effector memory and circulating T follicular helper cells. This clone was seen once. It has no known antigen specificity. Nothing much larger sits one base from this clone, and base qualities are not available. From the cysteine up to the phenylalanine, the CDR3 has a length of 15 residues. The entry retains the CDR3 DNA only, 45 bases that are in frame from base 1. The germline V gene provides CDR1 SNHLY and CDR2 FYNNEI. V is shortened by 7 bases, J by 5 bases, and the region joining them spans 15 bases. Library construction relied on the immunoSEQ multiplex PCR assay. In the paper's pipeline: The Chao-Jaccard similarity index and counts of shared clonotypes were used to quantify repertoire overlap between subsets. This immuneACCESS table, as held by TCRdb, lists in-frame sequences with V and J called but not all clones. Of the missing ones, under half trace to an unresolved V gene in checked studies; the others have no known cause. V, J and clone size derive from that table, while D and trimming were established from the DNA sequence. This sample comprises some 80,000 clones, 80% to 90% of them detected only once. The ten largest make up 0.45% to 0.6% of the sample.

The receptor was isolated from a human donor who had COVID-19. The chain is made from TRBV2 and TRBJ1-6; no D gene is confidently identified. The specimen comprised CD4+ T cells from peripheral blood, sampled after recovery from COVID-19. The CDR3 protein is CASTFRTGNNSPLHF. Read as DNA, the sequence is TGTGCCAGCACGTTTCGGACGGGGAATAATTCACCCCTCCACTTT.